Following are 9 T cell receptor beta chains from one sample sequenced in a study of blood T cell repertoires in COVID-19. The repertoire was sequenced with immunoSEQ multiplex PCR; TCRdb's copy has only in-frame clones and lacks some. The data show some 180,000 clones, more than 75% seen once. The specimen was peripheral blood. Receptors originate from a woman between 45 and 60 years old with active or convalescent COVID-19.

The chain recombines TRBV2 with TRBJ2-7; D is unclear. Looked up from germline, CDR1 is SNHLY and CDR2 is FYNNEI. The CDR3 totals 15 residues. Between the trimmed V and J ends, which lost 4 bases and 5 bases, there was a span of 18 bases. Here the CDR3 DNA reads TGTGCCAGCAGTGCATCGAAGTTGCCTACTCACGAGCAGTACTTC. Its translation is CASSASKLPTHEQYF.

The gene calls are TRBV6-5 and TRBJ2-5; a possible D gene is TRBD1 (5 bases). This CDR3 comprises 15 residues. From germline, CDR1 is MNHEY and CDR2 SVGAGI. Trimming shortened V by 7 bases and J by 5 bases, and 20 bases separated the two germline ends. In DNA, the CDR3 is TGTGCCAGCACAAACCCCCTGTGGGGCAAGGAGACCCAGTACTTC. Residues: CASTNPLWGKETQYF.

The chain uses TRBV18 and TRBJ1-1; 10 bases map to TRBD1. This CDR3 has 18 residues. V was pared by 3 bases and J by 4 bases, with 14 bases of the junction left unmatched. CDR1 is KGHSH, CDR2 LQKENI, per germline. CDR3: CASSPGPGQGLQVTEAFF. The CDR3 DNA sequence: TGTGCCAGCTCACCTGGCCCGGGACAGGGGTTACAGGTCACTGAAGCTTTCTTT.

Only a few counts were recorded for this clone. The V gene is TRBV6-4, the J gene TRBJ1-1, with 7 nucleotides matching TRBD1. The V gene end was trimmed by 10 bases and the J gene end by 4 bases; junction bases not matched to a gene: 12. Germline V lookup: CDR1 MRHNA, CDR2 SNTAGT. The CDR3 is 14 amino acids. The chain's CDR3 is CATRDSNFPTEAFF. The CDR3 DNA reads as TGTGCCACCCGGGACAGTAACTTCCCCACTGAAGCTTTCTTT.

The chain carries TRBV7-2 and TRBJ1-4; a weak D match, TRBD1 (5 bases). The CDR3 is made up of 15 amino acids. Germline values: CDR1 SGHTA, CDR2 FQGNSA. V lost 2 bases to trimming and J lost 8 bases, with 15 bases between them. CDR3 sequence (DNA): TGTGCCAGCAGCTTATGGTCACAGGAGGGCGAAAAACTGTTTTTT. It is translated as CASSLWSQEGEKLFF.

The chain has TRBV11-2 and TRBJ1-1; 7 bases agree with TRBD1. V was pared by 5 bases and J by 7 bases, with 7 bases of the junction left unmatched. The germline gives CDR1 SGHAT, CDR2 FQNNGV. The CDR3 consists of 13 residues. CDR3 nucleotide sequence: TGTGCCAGCAGCCCAAGACAGGGCAGTGAAGCTTTCTTT. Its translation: CASSPRQGSEAFF.

The CDR3 sequence is CASSTRRDRASIYGYTF. CDR3 bases: TGTGCCAGTAGTACTCGTCGGGACAGGGCTTCAATCTATGGCTACACCTTC. V and J are TRBV19 and TRBJ1-2; 9 bases match TRBD1. Germline CDR1 LNHDA, CDR2 SQIVND (reference sequence). The CDR3 loop spans 17 amino acids. V lost 4 bases and J lost 4; bases outside the gene matches: 13.

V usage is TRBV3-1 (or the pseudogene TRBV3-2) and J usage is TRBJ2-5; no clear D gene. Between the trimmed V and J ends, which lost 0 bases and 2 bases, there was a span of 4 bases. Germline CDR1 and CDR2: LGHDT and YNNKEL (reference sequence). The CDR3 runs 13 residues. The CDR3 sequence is CASSQDRQETQYF. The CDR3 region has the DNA TGTGCCAGCAGCCAAGACAGGCAAGAGACCCAGTACTTC.

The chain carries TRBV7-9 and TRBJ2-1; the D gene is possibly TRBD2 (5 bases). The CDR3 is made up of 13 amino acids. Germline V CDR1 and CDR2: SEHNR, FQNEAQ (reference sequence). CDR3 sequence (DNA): TGTGCTTTAAGCAAGGGTCTAGCTAATGAGCAGTTCTTC. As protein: CALSKGLANEQFF.